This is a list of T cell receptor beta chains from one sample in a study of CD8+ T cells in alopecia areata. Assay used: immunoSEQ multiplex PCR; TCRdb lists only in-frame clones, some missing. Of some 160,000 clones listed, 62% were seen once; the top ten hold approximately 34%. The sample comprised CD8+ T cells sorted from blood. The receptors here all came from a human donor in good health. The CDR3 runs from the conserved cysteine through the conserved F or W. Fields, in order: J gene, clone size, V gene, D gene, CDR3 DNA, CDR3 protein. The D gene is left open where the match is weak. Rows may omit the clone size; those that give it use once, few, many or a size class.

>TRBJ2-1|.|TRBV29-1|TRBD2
TGCAGCGTCCCTCGACTAGCGGGCCTCAATGAGCAGTTCTTC
CSVPRLAGLNEQFF
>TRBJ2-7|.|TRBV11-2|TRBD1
TGTGCCAGCAGCCTGGGACAGGTATACGAGCAGTACTTC
CASSLGQVYEQYF
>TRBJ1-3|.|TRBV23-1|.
TGCGCCAGCAGTCAATCTAGTGCAGGCGGAAACACCATATATTTT
CASSQSSAGGNTIYF
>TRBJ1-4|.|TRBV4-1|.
TGCGCCAGCAGCCAAGACAGGCTTAATGAAAAACTGTTTTTT
CASSQDRLNEKLFF
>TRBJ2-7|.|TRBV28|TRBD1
TGTGCCAGCAGTAGCACAGGGGGCGTCGAGCAGTACTTC
CASSSTGGVEQYF
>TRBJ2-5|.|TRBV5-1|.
TGCGCCAGCAGCTTGTTTGGATTTGAAGAGACCCAGTACTTC
CASSLFGFEETQYF
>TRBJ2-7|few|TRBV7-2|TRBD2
TGTGCCAGCAGACCAGGGACTAGCGGGATATACGAGCAGTACTTC
CASRPGTSGIYEQYF
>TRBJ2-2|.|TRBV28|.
TGTGCCAGCAGTTTAATGCCGAACACCGGGGAGCTGTTTTTT
CASSLMPNTGELFF
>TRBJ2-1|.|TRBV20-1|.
TGCAGTGCTAGTATGGACAATGAGCAGTTCTTC
CSASMDNEQFF
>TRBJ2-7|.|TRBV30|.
TGTGCCTGGATGGGAAGGGCGGGCTACGAGCAGTACTTC
CAWMGRAGYEQYF
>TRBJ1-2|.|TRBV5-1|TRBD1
TGCGCCAGCAGCTGGGGACAGGGGGTCGGCTACACCTTC
CASSWGQGVGYTF
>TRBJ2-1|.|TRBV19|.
TGTGCCAGTAGTAGAAATGAGCAGTTCTTC
CASSRNEQFF
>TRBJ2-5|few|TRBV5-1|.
TGCGCCAGCAGCTTAGCAACGGATAAAGAGACCCAGTACTTC
CASSLATDKETQYF
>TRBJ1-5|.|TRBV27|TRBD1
TGTGCCAGCAGTTCCTGGACAGGGGGCCTAAATCAGCCCCAGCATTTT
CASSSWTGGLNQPQHF
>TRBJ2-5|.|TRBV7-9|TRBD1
TGTGCCAGCAGCTTAGCGACAGGGTTGGAGACCCAGTACTTC
CASSLATGLETQYF
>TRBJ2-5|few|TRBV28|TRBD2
TGTGCCAGCAGCCAGACCTTAGCGGGAGGAGAGACCCAGTACTTC
CASSQTLAGGETQYF
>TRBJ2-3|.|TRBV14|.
TGTGCCAGCAGCCAAGAAAGGACAGATACGCAGTATTTT
CASSQERTDTQYF
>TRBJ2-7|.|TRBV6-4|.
TGTGCCAGCAGTGACCGGCAGGTCTACGAGCAGTACTTC
CASSDRQVYEQYF
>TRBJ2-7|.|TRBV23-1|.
TGCGCCAGCAGCCGACAACAGGTGGGACGGTACGAGCAGTACTTC
CASSRQQVGRYEQYF
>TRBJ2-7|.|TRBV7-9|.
TGTGCCAGCAGCTTAACGCTCCCGGGCTACGAGCAGTACTTC
CASSLTLPGYEQYF
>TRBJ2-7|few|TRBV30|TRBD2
TGTGCCTGGAGTCATCCGACTAGCTGGTCCTACGAGCAGTACTTC
CAWSHPTSWSYEQYF
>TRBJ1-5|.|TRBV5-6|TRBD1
TGTGCCAGCAGCCTTCTCACAGGGGGGGTCGATCAGCCCCAGCATTTT
CASSLLTGGVDQPQHF
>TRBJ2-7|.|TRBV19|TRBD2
TGTGCCAGTTCACTAGCGGGAGACACCTACGAGCAGTACTTC
CASSLAGDTYEQYF
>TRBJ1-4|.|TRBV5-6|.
TGTGCCAGCAGATTAGGCCTTGCAACTAATGAAAAACTGTTTTTT
CASRLGLATNEKLFF
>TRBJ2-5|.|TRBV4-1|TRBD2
TGCGCCAGCAGCCAATACCAAGCGGGGGAGACCCAGTACTTC
CASSQYQAGETQYF
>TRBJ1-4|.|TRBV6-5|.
TGTGCCAGCAGTGGAGGGGCAACTAATGAAAAACTGTTTTTT
CASSGGATNEKLFF
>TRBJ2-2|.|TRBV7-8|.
TGTGCCAGCAGCTTAGAAAGGACGCCCGGGGAGCTGTTTTTT
CASSLERTPGELFF
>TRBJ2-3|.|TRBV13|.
TGTGCCAGCAGCTTAGCGGACTACGCCACAGATACGCAGTATTTT
CASSLADYATDTQYF
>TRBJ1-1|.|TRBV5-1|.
TGCGCCAGCAGCTTAGGTCACCGGCCACTCGGCGCTGAAGCTTTCTTT
CASSLGHRPLGAEAFF
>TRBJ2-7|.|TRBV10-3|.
TGTGCCATCAGTGAAACCGGGACCTCCTACGAGCAGTACTTC
CAISETGTSYEQYF
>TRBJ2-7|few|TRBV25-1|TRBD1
TGTGCCAGCAGACAGGGGGGATCCTACGAGCAGTACTTC
CASRQGGSYEQYF
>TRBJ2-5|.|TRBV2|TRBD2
TGTGCCAGCAGGGGACTAGCGGGAGAGGAAGGAGAGACCCAGTACTTC
CASRGLAGEEGETQYF
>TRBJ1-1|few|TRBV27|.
TGTGCCAGCAGTTTGCCGGGGGGGAGGACTGAAGCTTTCTTT
CASSLPGGRTEAFF
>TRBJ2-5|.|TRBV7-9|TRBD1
TGTGCCAGCAGGGGGGACAGCCTTGAGACCCAGTACTTC
CASRGDSLETQYF
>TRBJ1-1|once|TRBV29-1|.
TGCAGCGTGCAGTTTGGCACTGAAGCTTTCTTT
CSVQFGTEAFF
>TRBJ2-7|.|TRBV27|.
TGTGCCAGCAGTTTTACGCCTTTGTACGAGCAGTACTTC
CASSFTPLYEQYF
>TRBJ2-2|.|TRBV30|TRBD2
TGTGCCTGGAGTGTATCCGGGAGGGCGACCGGGGAGCTGTTTTTT
CAWSVSGRATGELFF
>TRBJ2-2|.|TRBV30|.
TGTGCCTGCTTACAGGGATGGGCCGGGGAGCTGTTTTTT
CACLQGWAGELFF
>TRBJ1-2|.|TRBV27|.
TGTGCCAGCAGTCCAGGGGCCGGTTTGGGCTACACCTTC
CASSPGAGLGYTF
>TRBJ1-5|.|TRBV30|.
TGTGCCTGGAGTCCTCCGGTGGGGGGAGGGAATCAGCCCCAGCATTTT
CAWSPPVGGGNQPQHF
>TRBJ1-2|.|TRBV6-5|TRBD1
TGTGCCAGCACCCTTGGACAGGGAAGGGGCTATGGCTACACCTTC
CASTLGQGRGYGYTF
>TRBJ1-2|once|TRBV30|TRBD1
TGTGCCTCAGACGAAGGACAGGGACCCTATGGCTACACCTTC
CASDEGQGPYGYTF
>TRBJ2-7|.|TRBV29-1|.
TGCAGCGTTGAAGTCCCCGACGGGGACTACGAGCAGTACTTC
CSVEVPDGDYEQYF
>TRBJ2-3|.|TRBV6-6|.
TGTGCCAGCAGAGACAGAGATACGCAGTATTTT
CASRDRDTQYF
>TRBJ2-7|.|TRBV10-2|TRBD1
TGCGCCAGCAGGGGGACAGGCCTCGCGAACTACGAGCAGTACTTC
CASRGTGLANYEQYF
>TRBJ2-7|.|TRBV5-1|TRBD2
TGCGCCAGCACAATAGCGGGAGAACTCGAGCAGTACTTC
CASTIAGELEQYF
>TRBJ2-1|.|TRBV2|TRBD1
TGTGCCAGCGAGGGACAGGGGTTTTGGAATGAGCAGTTCTTC
CASEGQGFWNEQFF
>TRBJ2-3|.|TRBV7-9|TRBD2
TGTGCCAGCAGCTTGGTTGGCGGGAGGGCCCCAGGAGATACGCAGTATTTT
CASSLVGGRAPGDTQYF
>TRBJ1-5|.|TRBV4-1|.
TGCGCCAGCAGCCAAGATCTGACGGGAAATCAGCCCCAGCATTTT
CASSQDLTGNQPQHF
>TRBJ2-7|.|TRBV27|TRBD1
TGTGCCAGCAGTAGGACAGGGGGCTCCGAGCAGTACTTC
CASSRTGGSEQYF